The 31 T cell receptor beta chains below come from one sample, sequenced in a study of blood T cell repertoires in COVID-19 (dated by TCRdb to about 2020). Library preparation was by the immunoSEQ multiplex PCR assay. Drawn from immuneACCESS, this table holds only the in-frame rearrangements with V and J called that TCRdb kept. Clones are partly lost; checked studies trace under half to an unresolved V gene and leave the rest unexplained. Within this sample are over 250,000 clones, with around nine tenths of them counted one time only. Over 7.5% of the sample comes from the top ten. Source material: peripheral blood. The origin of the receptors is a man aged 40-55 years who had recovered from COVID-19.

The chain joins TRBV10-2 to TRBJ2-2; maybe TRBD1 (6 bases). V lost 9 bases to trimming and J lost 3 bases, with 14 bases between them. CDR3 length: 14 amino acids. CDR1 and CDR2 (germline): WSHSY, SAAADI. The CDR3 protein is CASQGFSDTGELFF. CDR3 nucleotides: TGCGCCAGTCAGGGGTTTTCAGACACCGGGGAGCTGTTTTTT.

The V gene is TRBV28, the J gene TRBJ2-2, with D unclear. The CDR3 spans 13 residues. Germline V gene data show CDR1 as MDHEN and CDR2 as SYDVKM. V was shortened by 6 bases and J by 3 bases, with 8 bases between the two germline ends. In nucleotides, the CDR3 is TGTGCCAGCAGGGTATCGGACACCGGGGAGCTGTTTTTT. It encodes CASRVSDTGELFF.

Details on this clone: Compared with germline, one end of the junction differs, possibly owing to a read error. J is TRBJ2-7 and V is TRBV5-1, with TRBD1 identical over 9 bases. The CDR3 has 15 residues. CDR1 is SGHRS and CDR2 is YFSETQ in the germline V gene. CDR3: CASSLEQGASHEQYF. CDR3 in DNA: TGCGCCAGCAGCTTGGAACAGGGGGCCTCCCACGAGCAGTACTTC.

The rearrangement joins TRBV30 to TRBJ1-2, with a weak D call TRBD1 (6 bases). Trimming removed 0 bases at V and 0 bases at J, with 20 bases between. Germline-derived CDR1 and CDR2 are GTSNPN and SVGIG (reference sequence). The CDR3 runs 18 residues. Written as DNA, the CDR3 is TGTGCCTGGAGTGTCCCGAGCCCGGACAGTCTTACTAACTATGGCTACACCTTC. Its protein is CAWSVPSPDSLTNYGYTF.

The CDR3 nucleotides read TGTGCCAGCACTCCTAGGGGGGGGCCCGGGGAGCTGTTTTTT. Translated, it gives CASTPRGGPGELFF. This chain links TRBV6-5 with TRBJ2-2; possible D gene TRBD2, 7 bases. Germline V gives CDR1 MNHEY, CDR2 SVGAGI. V dropped 7 bases and J dropped 6 bases, with 15 bases sitting between them. The CDR3 sequence is 14 residues long.

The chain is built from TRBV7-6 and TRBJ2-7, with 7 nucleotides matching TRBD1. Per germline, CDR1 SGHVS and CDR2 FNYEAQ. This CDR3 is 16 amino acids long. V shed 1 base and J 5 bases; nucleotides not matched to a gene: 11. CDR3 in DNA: TGTGCCAGCAGCTTAGGAGGGGGCGCAAGGGTGGACGAGCAGTACTTC. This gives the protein CASSLGGGARVDEQYF.

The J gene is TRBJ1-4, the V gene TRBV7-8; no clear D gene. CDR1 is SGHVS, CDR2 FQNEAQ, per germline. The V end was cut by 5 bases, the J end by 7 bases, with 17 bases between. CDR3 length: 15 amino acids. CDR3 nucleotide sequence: TGTGCCAGCAGCCAAGTCTACGGGGTCCCTGAAAAACTGTTTTTT. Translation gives CASSQVYGVPEKLFF.

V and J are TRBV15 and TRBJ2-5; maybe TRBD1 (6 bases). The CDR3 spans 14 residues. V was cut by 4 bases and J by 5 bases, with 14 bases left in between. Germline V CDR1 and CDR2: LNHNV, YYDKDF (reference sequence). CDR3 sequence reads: CATSNDRLGETQYF. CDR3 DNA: TGTGCCACCAGCAACGACAGGCTGGGGGAGACCCAGTACTTC.

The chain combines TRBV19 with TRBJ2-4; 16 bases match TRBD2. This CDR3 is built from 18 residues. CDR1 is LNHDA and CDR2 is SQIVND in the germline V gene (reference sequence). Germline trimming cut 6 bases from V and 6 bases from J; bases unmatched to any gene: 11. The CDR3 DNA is TGTGCCAGTAGCTCCCTTCCGGGACTAGCGGGAGGGGGAAACATTCAGTACTTC. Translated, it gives CASSSLPGLAGGGNIQYF.

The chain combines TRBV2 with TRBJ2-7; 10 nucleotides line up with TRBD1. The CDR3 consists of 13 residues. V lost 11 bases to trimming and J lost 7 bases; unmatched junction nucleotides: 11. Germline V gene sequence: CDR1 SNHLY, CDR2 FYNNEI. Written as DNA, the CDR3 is TGTGCCGGGACCCGGGACAGGGGTTCGGAGCAGTACTTC. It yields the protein CAGTRDRGSEQYF.

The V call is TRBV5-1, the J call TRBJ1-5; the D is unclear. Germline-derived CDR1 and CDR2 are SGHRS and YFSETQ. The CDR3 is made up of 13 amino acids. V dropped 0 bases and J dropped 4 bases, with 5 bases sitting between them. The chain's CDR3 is CASSLDLNQPQHF. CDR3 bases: TGCGCCAGCAGCTTGGATTTAAATCAGCCCCAGCATTTT.

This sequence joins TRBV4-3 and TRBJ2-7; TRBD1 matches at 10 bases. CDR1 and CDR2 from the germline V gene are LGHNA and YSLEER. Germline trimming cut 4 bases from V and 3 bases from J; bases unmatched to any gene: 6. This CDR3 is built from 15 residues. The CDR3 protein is CASSPGGQGGYEQYF. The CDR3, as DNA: TGCGCCAGCAGCCCAGGAGGACAGGGGGGCTACGAGCAGTACTTC.

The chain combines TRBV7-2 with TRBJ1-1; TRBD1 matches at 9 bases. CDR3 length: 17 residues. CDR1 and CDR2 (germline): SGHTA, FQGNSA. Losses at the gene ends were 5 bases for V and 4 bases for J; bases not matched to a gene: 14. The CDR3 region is CASSAQGAGGVGTEAFF. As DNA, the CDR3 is TGTGCCAGCAGCGCACAGGGGGCGGGTGGGGTTGGCACTGAAGCTTTCTTT.

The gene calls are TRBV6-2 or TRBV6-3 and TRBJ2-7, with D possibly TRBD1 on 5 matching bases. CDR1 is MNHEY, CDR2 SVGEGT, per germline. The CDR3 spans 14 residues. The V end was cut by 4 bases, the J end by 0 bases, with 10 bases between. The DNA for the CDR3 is TGTGCCAGCAGTTCCGGACAACCCTCCTACGAGCAGTACTTC. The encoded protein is CASSSGQPSYEQYF.

The CDR3: CASSYAGTGTQPQHF. The CDR3 coding sequence is TGTGCCAGCAGTTACGCCGGGACAGGTACTCAGCCCCAGCATTTT. This chain joins TRBV6-6 and TRBJ1-5, with TRBD1 identical over 8 bases. From germline, CDR1 is MNHNY and CDR2 SVGAGI (reference sequence). The CDR3 contains 15 residues. After removal of 2 bases from V and 6 bases from J, the junction contained 6 bases not matched to a gene.

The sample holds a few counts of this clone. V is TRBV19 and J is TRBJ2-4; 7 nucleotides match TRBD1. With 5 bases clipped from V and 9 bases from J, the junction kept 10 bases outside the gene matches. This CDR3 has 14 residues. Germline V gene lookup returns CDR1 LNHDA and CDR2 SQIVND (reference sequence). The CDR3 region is CASSSGQARGIQYF. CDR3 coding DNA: TGTGCCAGTAGTTCAGGACAGGCCAGGGGCATTCAGTACTTC.

The CDR3 protein is CASSMGGPYNEQFF. The CDR3 DNA reads as TGTGCCAGTAGTATGGGCGGGCCATACAATGAGCAGTTCTTC. The chain recombines TRBV19 with TRBJ2-1, with D perhaps matching TRBD2 (5 bases). This CDR3 region has 14 residues. Germline-derived CDR1 and CDR2 are LNHDA and SQIVND (reference sequence). V was pared by 3 bases and J by 4 bases, with 10 bases between.

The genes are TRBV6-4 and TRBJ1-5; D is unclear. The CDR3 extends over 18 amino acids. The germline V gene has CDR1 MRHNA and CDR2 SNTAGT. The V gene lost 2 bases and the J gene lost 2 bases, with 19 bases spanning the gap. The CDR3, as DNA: TGTGCCAGCAGTGACGGGAGAATAGCTCTGTCTGGCAATCAGCCCCAGCATTTT. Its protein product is CASSDGRIALSGNQPQHF.

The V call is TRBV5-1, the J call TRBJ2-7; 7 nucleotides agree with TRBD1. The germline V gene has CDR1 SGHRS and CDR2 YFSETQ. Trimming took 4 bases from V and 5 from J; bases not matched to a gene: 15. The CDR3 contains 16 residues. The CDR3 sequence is CASSLSWGQSSDEQYF. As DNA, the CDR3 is TGCGCCAGCAGCCTTAGTTGGGGACAGTCTTCCGACGAGCAGTACTTC.

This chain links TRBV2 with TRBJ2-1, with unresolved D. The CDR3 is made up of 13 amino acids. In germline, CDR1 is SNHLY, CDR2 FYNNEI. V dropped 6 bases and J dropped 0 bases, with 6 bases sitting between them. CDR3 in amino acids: CASSSVSYNEQFF. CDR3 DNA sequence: TGTGCCAGCAGCTCGGTCTCCTACAATGAGCAGTTCTTC.

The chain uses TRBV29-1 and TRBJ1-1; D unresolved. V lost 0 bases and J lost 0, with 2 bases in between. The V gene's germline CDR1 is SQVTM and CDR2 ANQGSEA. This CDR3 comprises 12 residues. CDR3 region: CSVEDLNTEAFF. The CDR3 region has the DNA TGCAGCGTTGAAGACTTGAACACTGAAGCTTTCTTT. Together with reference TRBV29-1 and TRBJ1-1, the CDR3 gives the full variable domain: SAVISQKPSRDICQRGTSLTIQCQVDSQVTMMFWYRQQPGQSLTLIATANQGSEATYESGFVIDKFPISRPNLTFSTLTVSNMSPEDSSIYLCSVEDLNTEAFFGQGTRLTVV.

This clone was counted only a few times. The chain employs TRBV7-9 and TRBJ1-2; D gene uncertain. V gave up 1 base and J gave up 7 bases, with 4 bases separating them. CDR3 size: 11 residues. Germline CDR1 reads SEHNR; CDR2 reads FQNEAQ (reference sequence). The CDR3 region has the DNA TGTGCCAGCAGCTTAGAGCGTGGCTACACCTTC. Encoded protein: CASSLERGYTF.

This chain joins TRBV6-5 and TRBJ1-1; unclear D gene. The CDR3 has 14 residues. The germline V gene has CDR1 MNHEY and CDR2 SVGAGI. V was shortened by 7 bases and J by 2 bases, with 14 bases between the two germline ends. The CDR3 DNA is TGTGCCAGCAATAAAGTCGGGGATAACACTGAAGCTTTCTTT. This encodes CASNKVGDNTEAFF.

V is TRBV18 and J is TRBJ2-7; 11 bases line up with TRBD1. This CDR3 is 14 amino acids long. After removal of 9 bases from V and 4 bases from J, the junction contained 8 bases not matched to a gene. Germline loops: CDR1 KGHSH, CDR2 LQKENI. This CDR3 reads CASRLGQGAYEQYF. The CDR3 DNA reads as TGTGCCAGTCGCCTAGGACAGGGGGCTTACGAGCAGTACTTC.

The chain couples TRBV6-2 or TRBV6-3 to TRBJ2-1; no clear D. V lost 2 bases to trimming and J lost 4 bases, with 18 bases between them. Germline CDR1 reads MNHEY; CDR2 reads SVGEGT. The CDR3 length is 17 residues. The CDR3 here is CASSYPLGARAYNEQFF. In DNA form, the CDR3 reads TGTGCCAGCAGTTACCCCCTAGGTGCCAGAGCTTACAATGAGCAGTTCTTC.

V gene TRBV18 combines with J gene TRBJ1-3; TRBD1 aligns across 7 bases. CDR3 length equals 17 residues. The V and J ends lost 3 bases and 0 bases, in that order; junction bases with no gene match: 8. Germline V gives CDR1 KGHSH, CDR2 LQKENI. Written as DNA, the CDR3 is TGTGCCAGCTCACCCCGACAGGGACGCGCCTCTGGAAACACCATATATTTT. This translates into CASSPRQGRASGNTIYF.

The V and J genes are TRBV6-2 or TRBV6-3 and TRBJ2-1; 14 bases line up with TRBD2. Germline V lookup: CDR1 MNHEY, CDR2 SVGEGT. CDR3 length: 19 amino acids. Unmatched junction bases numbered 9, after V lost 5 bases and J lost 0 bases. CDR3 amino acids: CASSNSGLAGVHSYNEQFF. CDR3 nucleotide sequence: TGTGCCAGCAGTAATTCGGGACTAGCGGGGGTCCACTCCTACAATGAGCAGTTCTTC.

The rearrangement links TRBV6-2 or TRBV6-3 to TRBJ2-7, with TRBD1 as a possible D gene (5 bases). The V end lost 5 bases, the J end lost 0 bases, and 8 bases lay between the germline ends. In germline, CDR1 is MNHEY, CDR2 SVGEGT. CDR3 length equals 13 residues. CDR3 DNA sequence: TGTGCCAGCAGTACAGGCCGCTCCTACGAGCAGTACTTC. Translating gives CASSTGRSYEQYF.

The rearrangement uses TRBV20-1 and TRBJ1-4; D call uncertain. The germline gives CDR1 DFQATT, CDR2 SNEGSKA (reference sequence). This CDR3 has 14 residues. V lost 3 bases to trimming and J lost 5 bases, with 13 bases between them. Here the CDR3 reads CSASVDGGNEKLFF. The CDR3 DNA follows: TGCAGTGCTAGTGTCGACGGAGGGAATGAAAAACTGTTTTTT.

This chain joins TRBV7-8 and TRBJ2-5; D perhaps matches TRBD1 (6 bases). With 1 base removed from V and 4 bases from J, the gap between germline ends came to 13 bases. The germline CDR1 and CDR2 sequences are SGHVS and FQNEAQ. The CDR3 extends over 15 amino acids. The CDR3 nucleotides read TGTGCCAGCAGCTTAGGGCCCCAGGGGCGAGAGACCCAGTACTTC. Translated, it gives CASSLGPQGRETQYF.

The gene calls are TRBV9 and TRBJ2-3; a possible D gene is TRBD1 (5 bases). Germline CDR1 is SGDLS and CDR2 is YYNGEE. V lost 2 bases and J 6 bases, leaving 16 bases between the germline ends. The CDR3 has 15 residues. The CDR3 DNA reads TGTGCCAGCAGCGTGAGGACAACCGGGTTCGATACGCAGTATTTT. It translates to CASSVRTTGFDTQYF.